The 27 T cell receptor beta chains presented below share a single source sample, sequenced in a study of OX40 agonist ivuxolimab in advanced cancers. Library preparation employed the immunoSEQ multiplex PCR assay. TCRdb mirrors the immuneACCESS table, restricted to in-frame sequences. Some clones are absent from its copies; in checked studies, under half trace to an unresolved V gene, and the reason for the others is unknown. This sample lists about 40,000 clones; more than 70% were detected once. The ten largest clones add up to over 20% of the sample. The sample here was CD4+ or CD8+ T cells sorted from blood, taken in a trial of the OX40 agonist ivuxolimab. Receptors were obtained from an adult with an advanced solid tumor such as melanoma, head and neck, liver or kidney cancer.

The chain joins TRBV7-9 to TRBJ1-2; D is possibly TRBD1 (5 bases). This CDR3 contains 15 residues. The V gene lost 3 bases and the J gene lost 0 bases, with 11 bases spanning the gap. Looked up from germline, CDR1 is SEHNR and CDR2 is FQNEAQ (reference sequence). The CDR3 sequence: CASSLGDGANYGYTF. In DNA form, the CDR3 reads TGTGCCAGCAGCTTGGGGGACGGAGCTAACTATGGCTACACCTTC.

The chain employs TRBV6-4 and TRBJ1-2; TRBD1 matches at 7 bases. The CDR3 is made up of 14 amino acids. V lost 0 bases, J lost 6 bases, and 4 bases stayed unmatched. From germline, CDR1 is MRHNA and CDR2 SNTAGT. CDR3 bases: TGTGCCAGCAGTGACTCTACCGGGACAGATGGCTACACCTTC. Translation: CASSDSTGTDGYTF.

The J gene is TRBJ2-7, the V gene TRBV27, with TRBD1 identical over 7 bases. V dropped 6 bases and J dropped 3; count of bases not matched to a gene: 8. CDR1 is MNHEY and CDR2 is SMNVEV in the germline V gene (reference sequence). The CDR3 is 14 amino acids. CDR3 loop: CASSPGSGGYEQYF. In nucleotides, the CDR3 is TGTGCCAGCAGCCCTGGGTCAGGGGGCTACGAGCAGTACTTC.

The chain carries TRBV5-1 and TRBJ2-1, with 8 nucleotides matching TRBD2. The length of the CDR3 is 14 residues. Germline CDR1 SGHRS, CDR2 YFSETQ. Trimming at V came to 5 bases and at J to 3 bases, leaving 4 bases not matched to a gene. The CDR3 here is CASRTSGVYNEQFF. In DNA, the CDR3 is TGCGCCAGCAGAACTAGCGGAGTCTACAATGAGCAGTTCTTC.

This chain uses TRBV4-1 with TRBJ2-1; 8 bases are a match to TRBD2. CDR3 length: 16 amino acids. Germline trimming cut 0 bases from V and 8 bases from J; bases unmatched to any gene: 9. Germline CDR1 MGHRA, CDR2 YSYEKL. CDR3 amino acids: CASSQDRVAGSDEQFF. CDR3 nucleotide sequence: TGCGCCAGCAGCCAAGATCGGGTAGCGGGATCGGATGAGCAGTTCTTC.

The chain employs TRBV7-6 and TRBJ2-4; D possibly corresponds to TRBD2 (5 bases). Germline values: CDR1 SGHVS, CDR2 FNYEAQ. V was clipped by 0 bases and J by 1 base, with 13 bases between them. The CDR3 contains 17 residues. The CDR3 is CASSLASGMWAKNIQYF. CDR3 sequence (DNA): TGTGCCAGCAGCTTAGCCTCGGGAATGTGGGCCAAAAACATTCAGTACTTC. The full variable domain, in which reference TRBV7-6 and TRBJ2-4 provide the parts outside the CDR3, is GAGVSQSPRYKVTKRGQDVALRCDPISGHVSLYWYRQALGQGPEFLTYFNYEAQQDKSGLPNDRFSAERPEGSISTLTIQRTEQRDSAMYRCASSLASGMWAKNIQYFGAGTRLSVL.

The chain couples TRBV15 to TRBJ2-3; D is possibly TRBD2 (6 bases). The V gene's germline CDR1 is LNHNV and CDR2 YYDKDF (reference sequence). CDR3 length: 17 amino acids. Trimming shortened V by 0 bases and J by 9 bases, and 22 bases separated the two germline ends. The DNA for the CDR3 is TGTGCCACCAGCAGAGAGGGGGACTGGATCCCCCTCGAAACGCAGTATTTT. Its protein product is CATSREGDWIPLETQYF.

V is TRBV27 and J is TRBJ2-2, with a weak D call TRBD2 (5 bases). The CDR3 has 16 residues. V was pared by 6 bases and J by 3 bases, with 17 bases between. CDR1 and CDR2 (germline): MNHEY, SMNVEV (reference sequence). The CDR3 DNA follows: TGTGCCAGCAGAAGGTCCGGCGGGCCAGACACCGGGGAGCTGTTTTTT. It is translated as CASRRSGGPDTGELFF.

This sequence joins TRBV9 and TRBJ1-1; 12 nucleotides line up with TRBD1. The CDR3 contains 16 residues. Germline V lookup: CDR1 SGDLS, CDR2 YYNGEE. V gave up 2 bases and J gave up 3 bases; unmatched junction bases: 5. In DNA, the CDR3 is TGTGCCAGCAGCGTGGGGACAGGGGGCTCCGACACTGAAGCTTTCTTT. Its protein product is CASSVGTGGSDTEAFF. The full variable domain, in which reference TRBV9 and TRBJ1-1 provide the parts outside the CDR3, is DSGVTQTPKHLITATGQRVTLRCSPRSGDLSVYWYQQSLDQGLQFLIQYYNGEERAKGNILERFSAQQFPDLHSELNLSSLELGDSALYFCASSVGTGGSDTEAFFGQGTRLTVV.

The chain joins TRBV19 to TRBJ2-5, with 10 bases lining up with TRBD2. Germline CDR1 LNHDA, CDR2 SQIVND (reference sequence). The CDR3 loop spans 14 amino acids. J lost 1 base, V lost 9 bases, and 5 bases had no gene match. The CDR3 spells CASQGLAFQETQYF. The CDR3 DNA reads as TGTGCCAGCCAGGGACTAGCGTTCCAAGAGACCCAGTACTTC.

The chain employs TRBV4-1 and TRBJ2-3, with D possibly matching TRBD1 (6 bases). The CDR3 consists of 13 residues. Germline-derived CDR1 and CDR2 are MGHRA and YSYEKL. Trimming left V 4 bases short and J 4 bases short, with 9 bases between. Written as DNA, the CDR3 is TGCGCCAGCAGCCTACAGGGCGCAGATACGCAGTATTTT. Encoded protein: CASSLQGADTQYF.

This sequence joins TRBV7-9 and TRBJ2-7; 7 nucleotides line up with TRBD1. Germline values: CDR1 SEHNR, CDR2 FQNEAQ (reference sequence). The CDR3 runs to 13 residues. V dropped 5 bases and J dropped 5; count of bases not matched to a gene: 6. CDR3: CASSPRDSNEQYF. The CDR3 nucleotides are TGTGCCAGCAGCCCACGGGACAGCAACGAGCAGTACTTC.

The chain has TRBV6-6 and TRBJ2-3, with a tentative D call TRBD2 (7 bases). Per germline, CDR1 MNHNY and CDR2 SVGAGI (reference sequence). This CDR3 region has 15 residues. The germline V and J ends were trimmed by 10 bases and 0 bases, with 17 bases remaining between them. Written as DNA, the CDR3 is TGTGCCACCATCCCGGCGGGGGCCAGCACAGATACGCAGTATTTT. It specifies CATIPAGASTDTQYF.

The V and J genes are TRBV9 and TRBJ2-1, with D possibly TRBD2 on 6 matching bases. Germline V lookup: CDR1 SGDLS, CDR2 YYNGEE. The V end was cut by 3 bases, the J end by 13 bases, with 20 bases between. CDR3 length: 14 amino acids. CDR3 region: CASSAGGIQETQFF. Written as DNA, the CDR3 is TGTGCCAGCAGCGCTGGGGGGATCCAAGAGACCCAGTTCTTC.

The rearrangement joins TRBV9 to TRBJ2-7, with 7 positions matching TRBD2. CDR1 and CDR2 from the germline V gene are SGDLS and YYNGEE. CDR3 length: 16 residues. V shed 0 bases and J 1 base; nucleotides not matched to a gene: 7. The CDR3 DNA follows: TGTGCCAGCAGCGTAGGGGGGTCTAGCGGATCCTACGAGCAGTACTTC. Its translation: CASSVGGSSGSYEQYF.

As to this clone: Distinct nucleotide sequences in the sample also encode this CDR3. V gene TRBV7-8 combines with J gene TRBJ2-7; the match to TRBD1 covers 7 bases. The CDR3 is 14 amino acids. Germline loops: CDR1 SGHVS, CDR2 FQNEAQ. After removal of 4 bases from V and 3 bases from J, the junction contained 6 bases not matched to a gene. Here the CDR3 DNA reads TGTGCCAGCAGCTGGGACAGCGAGATCTACGAGCAGTACTTC. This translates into CASSWDSEIYEQYF.

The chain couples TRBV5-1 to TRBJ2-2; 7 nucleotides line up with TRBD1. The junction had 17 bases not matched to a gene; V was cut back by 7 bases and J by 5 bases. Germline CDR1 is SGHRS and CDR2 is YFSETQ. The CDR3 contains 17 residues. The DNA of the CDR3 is TGCGCCAGCTTAGGGGGCGCGTTTTTTTTGGGGACCGGGGAGCTGTTTTTT. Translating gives CASLGGAFFLGTGELFF.

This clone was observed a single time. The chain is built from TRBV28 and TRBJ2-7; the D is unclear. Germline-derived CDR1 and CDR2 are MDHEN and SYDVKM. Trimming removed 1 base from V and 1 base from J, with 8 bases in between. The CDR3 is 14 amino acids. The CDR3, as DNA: TGTGCCAGCAGTTTATTGAGGTTTTCCTACGAGCAGTACTTC. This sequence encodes CASSLLRFSYEQYF.

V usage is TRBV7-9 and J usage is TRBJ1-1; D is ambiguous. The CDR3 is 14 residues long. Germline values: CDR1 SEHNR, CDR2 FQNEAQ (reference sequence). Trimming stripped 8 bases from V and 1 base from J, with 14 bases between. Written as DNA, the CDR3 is TGTGCCAGCCGTCCCCCCGAACCGAACACTGAAGCTTTCTTT. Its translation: CASRPPEPNTEAFF.

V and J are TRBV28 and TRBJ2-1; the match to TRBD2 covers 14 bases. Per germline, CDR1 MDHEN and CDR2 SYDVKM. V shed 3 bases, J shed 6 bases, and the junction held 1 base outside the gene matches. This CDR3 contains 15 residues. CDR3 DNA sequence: TGTGCCAGCAGTTTGGGACTAGCGGGGGTCAATGAGCAGTTCTTC. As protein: CASSLGLAGVNEQFF.

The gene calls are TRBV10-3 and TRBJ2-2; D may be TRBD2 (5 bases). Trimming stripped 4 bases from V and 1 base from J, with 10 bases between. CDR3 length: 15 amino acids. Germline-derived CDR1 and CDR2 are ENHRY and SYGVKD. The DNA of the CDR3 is TGTGCCATCAGTGTCCTCCGGGAGAACACCGGGGAGCTGTTTTTT. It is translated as CAISVLRENTGELFF.

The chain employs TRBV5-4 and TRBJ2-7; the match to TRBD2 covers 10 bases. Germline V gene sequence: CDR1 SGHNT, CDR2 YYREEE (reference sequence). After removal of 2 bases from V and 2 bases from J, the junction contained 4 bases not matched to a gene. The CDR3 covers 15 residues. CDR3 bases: TGTGCCAGCAGCTTTACTAGCGGGGAAACCTACGAGCAGTACTTC. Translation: CASSFTSGETYEQYF.

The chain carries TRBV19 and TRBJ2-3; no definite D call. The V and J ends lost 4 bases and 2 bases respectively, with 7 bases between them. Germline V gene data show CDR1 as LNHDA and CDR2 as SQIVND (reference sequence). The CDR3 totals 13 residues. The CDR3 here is CASSTLLTDTQYF. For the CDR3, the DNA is TGTGCCAGTAGTACTCTTCTCACAGATACGCAGTATTTT.

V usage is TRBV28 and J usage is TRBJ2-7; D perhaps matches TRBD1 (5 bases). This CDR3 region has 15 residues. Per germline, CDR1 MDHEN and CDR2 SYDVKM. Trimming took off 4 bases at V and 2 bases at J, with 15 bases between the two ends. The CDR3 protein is CASSSTGLLTYEQYF. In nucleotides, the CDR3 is TGTGCCAGCAGTTCAACAGGCCTGCTCACCTACGAGCAGTACTTC. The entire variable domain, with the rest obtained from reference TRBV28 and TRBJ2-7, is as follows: DVKVTQSSRYLVKRTGEKVFLECVQDMDHENMFWYRQDPGLGLRLIYFSYDVKMKEKGDIPEGYSVSREKKERFSLILESASTNQTSMYLCASSSTGLLTYEQYFGPGTRLTVT.

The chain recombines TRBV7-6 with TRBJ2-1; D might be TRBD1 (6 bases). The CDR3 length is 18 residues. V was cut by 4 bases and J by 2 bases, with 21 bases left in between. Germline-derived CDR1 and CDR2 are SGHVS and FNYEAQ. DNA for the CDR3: TGTGCCAGCAGCTCCGAACGTGACTTACAGGGAGCCTACAATGAGCAGTTCTTC. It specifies CASSSERDLQGAYNEQFF.

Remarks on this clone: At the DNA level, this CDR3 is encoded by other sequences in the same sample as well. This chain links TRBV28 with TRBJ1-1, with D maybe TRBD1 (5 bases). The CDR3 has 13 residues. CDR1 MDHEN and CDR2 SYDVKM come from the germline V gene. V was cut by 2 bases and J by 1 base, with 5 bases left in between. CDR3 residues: CASSLGGNTEAFF. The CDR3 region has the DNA TGTGCCAGCAGTTTAGGGGGGAACACTGAAGCTTTCTTT.

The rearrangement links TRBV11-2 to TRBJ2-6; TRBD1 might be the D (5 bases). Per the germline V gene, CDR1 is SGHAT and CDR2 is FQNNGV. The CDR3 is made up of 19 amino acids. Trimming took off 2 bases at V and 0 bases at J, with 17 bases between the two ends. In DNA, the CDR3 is TGTGCCAGCAGCTTAAGATTTAGGGGTACCCGCTCTGGGGCCAACGTCCTGACTTTC. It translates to CASSLRFRGTRSGANVLTF.